The 10 T cell receptor beta chains listed next were all sequenced from one sample in a study of T-cell reconstitution after alpha-beta-depleted transplantation in children. Using unique molecular identifiers, the investigators prepared the TCRbeta library. TCRdb used MiXCR to reprocess the PCR reads, holding one entry per CDR3 protein. The sample records about 220,000 distinct CDR3 sequences, roughly 15% being singletons. This sample comprised PBMCs, mostly from graft donor cells, obtained 360 days after TCRalphabeta/CD19-depleted stem cell transplant. The receptor set was obtained from a male patient between 2 and 10 years old who had a stem cell transplant for acute lymphoblastic leukemia, so the T cells may come from the graft donor.

This chain connects TRBV12-3 or TRBV12-4 to TRBJ2-1, with 8 bases fitting TRBD2. J gave up 2 bases and V 5 bases, and 8 bases lay outside the gene matches. This CDR3 has 16 residues. In nucleotides, the CDR3 is TGTGCCAGCAGTCCGCTAGCGGGTCGCGCCTACAATGAGCAGTTCTTC. It specifies CASSPLAGRAYNEQFF.

This clonotype was seen many times. The rearrangement joins TRBV12-3 or TRBV12-4 to TRBJ2-3; TRBD2 matches at 7 bases. The CDR3 contains 15 residues. V lost 4 bases and J lost 0; bases outside the gene matches: 4. This CDR3 reads CASSWRELSTDTQYF. CDR3 bases: TGTGCCAGCAGTTGGCGGGAGCTTAGCACAGATACGCAGTATTTT.

J is TRBJ1-5 and V is TRBV12-3 or TRBV12-4; no definite D call. Trimming took off 1 base at V and 6 bases at J, with 10 bases between the two ends. The CDR3 has 14 residues. The CDR3 protein is CASSLGGFGQPQHF. The DNA for the CDR3 is TGTGCCAGCAGTTTAGGTGGATTCGGTCAGCCCCAGCATTTT.

As DNA, the CDR3 is TGTGCCAGCAGGAAAAGACAGTACACCGGGGAGCTGTTTTTT. Residues: CASRKRQYTGELFF. This chain links TRBV2 with TRBJ2-2, with D perhaps TRBD1 (5 bases). CDR1 SNHLY and CDR2 FYNNEI come from the germline V gene. The V gene lost 6 bases and the J gene lost 3 bases, with 11 bases spanning the gap. There are 14 residues in the CDR3.

The chain combines TRBV29-1 with TRBJ1-1; D is undetermined. The CDR3 covers 12 residues. V was trimmed by 6 bases and J by 3 bases, leaving 11 bases between them. CDR1 and CDR2 from the germline V gene are SQVTM and ANQGSEA. The CDR3 DNA sequence: TGCAGCGTGGGGAGGTGGGACACTGAAGCTTTCTTT. Translated, it gives CSVGRWDTEAFF.

This clonotype was detected only a few times. The V call is TRBV11-2, the J call TRBJ1-5; no definite D call. CDR1 and CDR2 (germline): SGHAT, FQNNGV. With 5 bases removed from V and 0 bases from J, the gap between germline ends came to 11 bases. This CDR3 contains 15 residues. The CDR3 region is CASSTNSYSNQPQHF. Here the CDR3 DNA reads TGTGCCAGCAGCACAAACAGTTATAGCAATCAGCCCCAGCATTTT.

The table lists this clonotype with many counts. This chain links TRBV7-2 with TRBJ2-3; D remains ambiguous. V was clipped by 1 base and J by 0 bases, with 5 bases between them. Per the germline V gene, CDR1 is SGHTA and CDR2 is FQGNSA. The CDR3 totals 14 residues. The CDR3 protein is CASSLESSTDTQYF. The CDR3 DNA follows: TGTGCCAGCAGCTTAGAATCAAGCACAGATACGCAGTATTTT. Together with reference TRBV7-2 and TRBJ2-3, the CDR3 gives the full variable domain: GAGVSQSPSNKVTEKGKDVELRCDPISGHTALYWYRQSLGQGLEFLIYFQGNSAPDKSGLPSDRFSAERTGGSVSTLTIQRTQQEDSAVYLCASSLESSTDTQYFGPGTRLTVL.

The chain carries TRBV5-6 and TRBJ2-3; D remains unclear. CDR1 is SGHDT and CDR2 is YYEEEE in the germline V gene. The CDR3 loop spans 16 amino acids. V lost 3 bases and J lost 1, with 15 bases in between. Here the CDR3 DNA reads TGTGCCAGCAGCTCAACCACACCACCAGGCACAGATACGCAGTATTTT. Its translation is CASSSTTPPGTDTQYF.

The rearrangement uses TRBV7-9 and TRBJ2-7, with 11 bases aligning to TRBD2. Germline V gene lookup returns CDR1 SEHNR and CDR2 FQNEAQ (reference sequence). The CDR3 runs to 14 residues. V gave up 5 bases and J gave up 9 bases; unmatched junction bases: 9. The CDR3 nucleotides read TGTGCCAGCAGCCGCCTAGCGGGGGGCGACTGGCAGTACTTC. Amino acids: CASSRLAGGDWQYF.

The chain has TRBV7-8 and TRBJ2-7, with D perhaps matching TRBD1 (6 bases). The length of the CDR3 is 13 residues. In germline, CDR1 is SGHVS, CDR2 FQNEAQ. With 1 base removed from V and 6 bases from J, the gap between germline ends came to 10 bases. The CDR3 reads CASSLVYRVEQYF. The CDR3 region has the DNA TGTGCCAGCAGCTTAGTTTACAGGGTCGAGCAGTACTTC.